This T cell receptor (beta chain) was identified in a study of beta chain features in type 1 diabetes. Findings and limits, study-wide: Significant though moderate, a shortening of TCRB CDR3s appeared in all four CD4+ subsets of Type 1 diabetes patients. The cDNA sequencing approach could over-represent high-TCR-expressing cells. Amplification by PCR could prefer shorter templates, with the same effect in patients and controls.

Points on this clone: No antigen is known for it.

Expressed TCRB transcripts got sequenced, as all isolated RNA was reverse transcribed. Clones were sequenced by immunoSEQ multiplex PCR, and TCRdb holds only the in-frame ones, with some missing. This sample has under 500,000 clones, with about 32% found just once. Markers CD45RO/CCR7/CD25/CD127/CD95/CD27 served to sort CD4+ naive, central memory, regulatory and stem cell-like memory cells. The TCR originated in a man between 18 and 29 years old in good health. Sequences were obtained from naive CD4+ T cells from blood.

As DNA, the CDR3 is TGTGCCAGCAGTGGGTTCACAGATACGCAGTATTTT. Translation gives CASSGFTDTQYF. The chain couples TRBV6-1 to TRBJ2-3; no reliable D call. The CDR3 loop spans 12 amino acids. Germline CDR1 reads MNHNS; CDR2 reads SASEGT. V shed 4 bases and J shed 2 bases, with 4 bases lying between them.